The rows below give T cell receptor beta chains drawn from one sample of a study of blood T cell repertoires in COVID-19. Sequencing used immunoSEQ multiplex PCR; TCRdb keeps in-frame clones, though not all of them. The data show under 200,000 clones, approximately 80% seen once. Source material: peripheral blood. The receptors were gathered from a woman aged 70 to 79 with COVID-19, enrolled during active disease. CDR3s include the opening cysteine and the closing phenylalanine or tryptophan. Each record gives: V gene, clone size, J gene, D gene, CDR3 DNA, CDR3 protein. The D gene is left open where the match is weak. Some rows have no size entry. The others give once, few or many, or a class for an expanded clone.

V: TRBV28; size: -; J: TRBJ2-5; D: TRBD2; DNA: TGTGCCAGCAGTTTATTACTAGCGGGAGCCACGGGGTACCAAGAGACCCAGTACTTC; CDR3: CASSLLLAGATGYQETQYF
V: TRBV2; size: -; J: TRBJ2-1; D: -; DNA: TGTGCCAGCAGTGACGAGCCCCGCCGGTTCTTC; CDR3: CASSDEPRRFF
V: TRBV27; size: -; J: TRBJ2-1; D: TRBD2; DNA: TGTGCCAGCAGCCCCCTTCCAATACTAGCGGGAGCTGCCTATGAGCAGTTCTTC; CDR3: CASSPLPILAGAAYEQFF
V: TRBV6-5; size: -; J: TRBJ1-2; D: -; DNA: TGTGCCAGCAGCGAGACCCAGGGCATCGGGGGCTACACCTTC; CDR3: CASSETQGIGGYTF
V: TRBV6-1; size: few; J: TRBJ2-1; D: -; DNA: TGTGCCAGCAGTGAGGTCGCCGCACTAGCCTACAATGAGCAGTTCTTC; CDR3: CASSEVAALAYNEQFF
V: TRBV11-1; size: -; J: TRBJ2-1; D: TRBD2; DNA: TGTGCCAGCAGCCCACTAGCGGCCACCGCTGAGCAGTTCTTC; CDR3: CASSPLAATAEQFF
V: TRBV21-1; size: -; J: TRBJ1-5; D: -; DNA: TGTGCCAGCAGCTCCCGACAGGAAGGATGTTCGGATCGCAATCAGCCCCAGCATTTT; CDR3: CASSSRQEGCSDRNQPQHF
V: TRBV5-5; size: -; J: TRBJ2-3; D: TRBD2; DNA: TGTGCCAGCACCCCGGTAGCGGGGGGTCGATACGATACGCAGTATTTT; CDR3: CASTPVAGGRYDTQYF
V: TRBV3-1/TRBV3-2; size: -; J: TRBJ2-3; D: -; DNA: TGTGCCAGCAGCCCGTCCCGGAGCACAGATACGCAGTATTTT; CDR3: CASSPSRSTDTQYF
V: TRBV5-1; size: -; J: TRBJ1-2; D: -; DNA: TGCGCCAGCAGCTTGGCCAGGGATGGCTACACCTTC; CDR3: CASSLARDGYTF
V: TRBV25-1; size: once; J: TRBJ2-7; D: -; DNA: TGTGCCAGCAGTGAATTGAACAGGGAAGGGTACGAGCAGTACTTC; CDR3: CASSELNREGYEQYF
V: TRBV12-5; size: -; J: TRBJ2-2; D: TRBD2; DNA: TGTGCTAGTGGTTTACTAGCGGGAGGGAACGTGCGGGAGCTGTTTTTT; CDR3: CASGLLAGGNVRELFF
V: TRBV5-1; size: -; J: TRBJ2-7; D: -; DNA: TGCGCCAGCAGCACCGACATATCGGGGTATTACGAGCAGTACTTC; CDR3: CASSTDISGYYEQYF
V: TRBV20-1; size: few; J: TRBJ1-4; D: TRBD1; DNA: TGCAGTGCTGAGACAGGGGAAAAACTGTTTTTT; CDR3: CSAETGEKLFF
V: TRBV5-4; size: -; J: TRBJ2-5; D: TRBD2; DNA: TGTGCCAGCAGCTTGCGTGGGAGGGAGGTGGAGACCCAGTACTTC; CDR3: CASSLRGREVETQYF
V: TRBV6-1; size: -; J: TRBJ2-1; D: TRBD2; DNA: TGTGCCAGCAGTGAGCCGACTAGCGGGAGGTGGAATGAGCAGTTCTTC; CDR3: CASSEPTSGRWNEQFF
V: TRBV19; size: -; J: TRBJ1-2; D: TRBD1; DNA: TGTGCCAGTAGTATCGGACAGGGGGCGGACGGCTACACCTTC; CDR3: CASSIGQGADGYTF
V: TRBV7-3; size: -; J: TRBJ1-1; D: TRBD1; DNA: TGTGCCAGCAGCTTATTCGGACAGGGTGAAGCTTTCTTT; CDR3: CASSLFGQGEAFF
V: TRBV28; size: -; J: TRBJ1-5; D: -; DNA: TGTGCCAGCAGTTGGGACACCAATCAGCCCCAGCATTTT; CDR3: CASSWDTNQPQHF
V: TRBV28; size: -; J: TRBJ1-2; D: TRBD1; DNA: TGTGCCAGCAACGTCCCTGGGAAGGGGGCGGGCTATGGCTACACCTTC; CDR3: CASNVPGKGAGYGYTF
V: TRBV11-2; size: few; J: TRBJ2-1; D: -; DNA: TGTGCCAGCAGCCCGAGAGGAGCGGGTTCCTACAATGAGCAGTTCTTC; CDR3: CASSPRGAGSYNEQFF
V: TRBV5-1; size: -; J: TRBJ1-2; D: TRBD1; DNA: TGCGCCAGCGCGCTAGGACAGGGTTTCCTAGGTGGCTACACCTTC; CDR3: CASALGQGFLGGYTF
V: TRBV3-1/TRBV3-2; size: once; J: TRBJ1-4; D: -; DNA: TGTGCCAGCAGCCAATCCCAGGTTCAAAATGAAAAACTGTTTTTT; CDR3: CASSQSQVQNEKLFF
V: TRBV18; size: -; J: TRBJ2-3; D: TRBD2; DNA: TGTGCCAGCTCACCAGGGCGGGGGAACACAGATACGCAGTATTTT; CDR3: CASSPGRGNTDTQYF
V: TRBV28; size: -; J: TRBJ1-5; D: -; DNA: TGTGCCAGCAGTTCAGATCAGCCCCAGCATTTT; CDR3: CASSSDQPQHF
V: TRBV5-1; size: -; J: TRBJ2-3; D: -; DNA: TGCGCCAGCAGCCTGGCTGACAGACCAGATACGCAGTATTTT; CDR3: CASSLADRPDTQYF
V: TRBV5-1; size: -; J: TRBJ1-2; D: TRBD1; DNA: TGCGCCAGCAGCTTAACAGGGGAGGCGCCGAGCGGCGGCTACACCTTC; CDR3: CASSLTGEAPSGGYTF
V: TRBV18; size: -; J: TRBJ1-2; D: TRBD1; DNA: TGTGCCAGCTCACCCGACAGGGGGGGCCTATATGGCTACACCTTC; CDR3: CASSPDRGGLYGYTF
V: TRBV6-4; size: -; J: TRBJ2-1; D: TRBD2; DNA: TGTGCCAGCAGTGACCTGGGACTAGACGATGAGCAGTTCTTC; CDR3: CASSDLGLDDEQFF
V: TRBV2; size: -; J: TRBJ2-5; D: -; DNA: TGTGCCAGCATTGTTCAGCCCGGGGGGACCCAGTACTTC; CDR3: CASIVQPGGTQYF
V: TRBV2; size: -; J: TRBJ2-1; D: TRBD2; DNA: TGTGCCAGCAGAGCTAGCGGGAGCAATGAGCAGTTCTTC; CDR3: CASRASGSNEQFF
V: TRBV7-6; size: few; J: TRBJ2-5; D: TRBD2; DNA: TGTGCCAGCAGCTTACTCCAGACTAGCGGAGAGACCCAGTACTTC; CDR3: CASSLLQTSGETQYF
V: TRBV19; size: -; J: TRBJ2-7; D: -; DNA: TGTGCCAGTAGTCCCGTGGGGACACTGAGCTCCTACGAGCAGTACTTC; CDR3: CASSPVGTLSSYEQYF
V: TRBV20-1; size: -; J: TRBJ2-1; D: -; DNA: TGCAGTGCTAGTACGGGACAAGCCAACAATGAGCAGTTCTTC; CDR3: CSASTGQANNEQFF
V: TRBV5-6; size: once; J: TRBJ2-4; D: TRBD2; DNA: TGTGCCAGCAGCTTGGGTAGCCTAGCGGGGATAAACATTCAGTACTTC; CDR3: CASSLGSLAGINIQYF
V: TRBV2; size: few; J: TRBJ2-2; D: TRBD1; DNA: TGTGCCAGCAGTCGACAGGGGTCCTCGAACACCGGGGAGCTGTTTTTT; CDR3: CASSRQGSSNTGELFF
V: TRBV5-1; size: few; J: TRBJ1-5; D: -; DNA: TGCGCCAGCAGCTTAGAGGGCTTGAAACAGCCCCAGCATTTT; CDR3: CASSLEGLKQPQHF
V: TRBV2; size: -; J: TRBJ2-3; D: TRBD2; DNA: TGTGCCAGCAGTGCACTAGCGGGGGGCACAGATACGCAGTATTTT; CDR3: CASSALAGGTDTQYF
V: TRBV29-1; size: -; J: TRBJ2-2; D: -; DNA: TGCAGCGTTCAGGGCAGACTCGATGACACCGGGGAGCTGTTTTTT; CDR3: CSVQGRLDDTGELFF
V: TRBV15; size: -; J: TRBJ2-1; D: TRBD2; DNA: TGTGCCACCAGCAGAGATTTGTTGGCTAGCGGCCATGAGCAGTTCTTC; CDR3: CATSRDLLASGHEQFF
V: TRBV5-1; size: once; J: TRBJ1-1; D: -; DNA: TGCGCCAGCAGCGACCTATCAGGGAGGACTGAAGCTTTCTTT; CDR3: CASSDLSGRTEAFF